This passage covers 6 T cell receptor beta chains from one sample sequenced in a study of persistence of HIV-infected CD4 T cells. This nonspecific control used anti-CD3/anti-CD28 bead stimulation of CD4+ T cells. Responding CD4+ T cells were sorted by upregulation of both CD40 ligand and CD69. The immunoSEQ assay was version 4, run in survey mode. The method was immunoSEQ multiplex PCR; TCRdb's version includes in-frame clones alone and lacks a portion of them. The sample lists approximately 45,000 clones; over 80% were seen once. No cognate antigen is known for these TCRs. The sequenced sample was CD4+ T cells sorted from PBMCs after approximately 19-hour stimulation, obtained from a patient who received antiretroviral therapy. The receptors shown here come from an adult woman with HIV who was CMV-seropositive.

V is TRBV7-8 and J is TRBJ2-7, with D maybe TRBD2 (6 bases). This CDR3 has 15 amino acids. Per germline, CDR1 SGHVS and CDR2 FQNEAQ. Trimming took off 7 bases at V and 2 bases at J, with 18 bases between the two ends. The CDR3 DNA follows: TGTGCCAGCAAGGAGGGTGGCACCACAACCTACGAGCAGTACTTC. It encodes CASKEGGTTTYEQYF. The variable domain in full, with the rest retrieved from reference TRBV7-8 and TRBJ2-7, is GAGVSQSPRYKVAKRGQDVALRCDPISGHVSLFWYQQALGQGPEFLTYFQNEAQLDKSGLPSDRFFAERPEGSVSTLKIQRTQQEDSAVYLCASKEGGTTTYEQYFGPGTRLTVT.

The V call is TRBV3-1 (or the pseudogene TRBV3-2), the J call TRBJ2-1, with TRBD2 identical over 8 bases. The germline V gene has CDR1 LGHDT and CDR2 YNNKEL (reference sequence). CDR3 length: 16 amino acids. The J segment lost 11 bases and the V segment lost 4 bases, leaving 16 bases of the junction unmatched. CDR3 residues: CASSLNQGTRGMKQFF. The CDR3 coding sequence is TGTGCCAGCAGCCTCAACCAAGGGACTAGAGGCATGAAGCAGTTCTTC.

The gene calls are TRBV5-4 and TRBJ2-5, with no clear D. The CDR3 spans 14 residues. Trimming took 1 base from V and 2 from J, leaving 9 bases between them. Germline CDR1 SGHNT, CDR2 YYREEE (reference sequence). The CDR3 here is CASSLWSVQETQYF. The DNA of the CDR3 is TGTGCCAGCAGCTTGTGGTCCGTGCAAGAGACCCAGTACTTC.

V usage is TRBV6-5 and J usage is TRBJ2-3, with a possible D match to TRBD1 (5 bases). V was trimmed by 7 bases and J by 6 bases, leaving 20 bases between them. This CDR3 comprises 15 residues. Germline values: CDR1 MNHEY, CDR2 SVGAGI. The CDR3 bases are TGTGCCAGCATACCTGCCCCAGGGAATCCGGATACGCAGTATTTT. As protein: CASIPAPGNPDTQYF.

J is TRBJ1-6 and V is TRBV27, with a tentative D call TRBD1 (6 bases). Between the trimmed V and J ends, which lost 4 bases and 10 bases, there was a span of 17 bases. Per germline, CDR1 MNHEY and CDR2 SMNVEV (reference sequence). CDR3 length: 15 residues. The CDR3 sequence: CASSWGAVGRSPLHF. CDR3 nucleotides: TGTGCCAGCAGTTGGGGGGCGGTAGGAAGATCACCCCTCCACTTT.

J is TRBJ2-7 and V is TRBV5-5; 9 bases match TRBD2. J lost 2 bases, V lost 0 bases, and 3 bases had no gene match. The CDR3 has 15 amino acids. Germline values: CDR1 SGHKS, CDR2 YYEKEE (reference sequence). As DNA, the CDR3 is TGTGCCAGCAGCTTGGACCTAGCGGGGCCCTACGAGCAGTACTTC. It encodes CASSLDLAGPYEQYF.